A selection of T cell receptor beta chains follows, all from one sample in a study of CD8 T cells in Susac syndrome. TCRdb analysed the immunoSEQ multiplex PCR reads with MiXCR anew, one entry per CDR3 protein. The sample shows about 300,000 distinct CDR3 sequences, 89% of them seen only once. Sequencing was carried out using CD8+ T cells from PBMCs. The receptors derive from a human donor with multiple sclerosis. CDR3s include the opening cysteine and the closing phenylalanine or tryptophan. Each record gives: J gene, D gene, V gene, clone size, CDR3 length, CDR3 protein, CDR3 DNA. A D gene is named only where the DNA matches it firmly. Size is omitted from some rows. Given values are once, few, many or a class for expanded clones.

j_call: TRBJ2-3; d_call: -; v_call: TRBV27; clone_size: -; cdr3_length: 14; cdr3_aa: CASSLIGGTDTQYF; cdr3_nt: TGTGCCAGCAGTTTGATTGGGGGCACAGATACGCAGTATTTT
j_call: TRBJ2-1; d_call: -; v_call: TRBV30; clone_size: -; cdr3_length: 13; cdr3_aa: CAWSPGSLHEQFF; cdr3_nt: TGTGCCTGGAGTCCAGGGTCGTTGCATGAGCAGTTCTTC
j_call: TRBJ2-7; d_call: -; v_call: TRBV7-6; clone_size: -; cdr3_length: 15; cdr3_aa: CASSLEGGGSYEQYF; cdr3_nt: TGTGCCAGCAGCTTAGAGGGTGGTGGGTCCTACGAGCAGTACTTC
j_call: TRBJ1-2; d_call: -; v_call: TRBV6-1; clone_size: -; cdr3_length: 14; cdr3_aa: CASRSWDANYGYTF; cdr3_nt: TGTGCCAGCAGGAGTTGGGACGCTAACTATGGCTACACCTTC
j_call: TRBJ2-3; d_call: -; v_call: TRBV20-1; clone_size: -; cdr3_length: 14; cdr3_aa: CSARQGQMGDTQYF; cdr3_nt: TGCAGTGCCCGTCAGGGCCAGATGGGGGATACGCAGTATTTT
j_call: TRBJ1-2; d_call: -; v_call: TRBV6-5; clone_size: -; cdr3_length: 15; cdr3_aa: CASSPGYATNYGYTF; cdr3_nt: TGTGCCAGCAGCCCCGGTTATGCGACTAACTATGGCTACACCTTC
j_call: TRBJ2-5; d_call: -; v_call: TRBV5-1; clone_size: -; cdr3_length: 13; cdr3_aa: CASSLVGEETQYF; cdr3_nt: TGCGCCAGCAGCTTGGTGGGGGAAGAGACCCAGTACTTC
j_call: TRBJ2-1; d_call: -; v_call: TRBV19; clone_size: few; cdr3_length: 11; cdr3_aa: CASSGGAEQFF; cdr3_nt: TGTGCCAGTAGCGGTGGTGCTGAGCAGTTCTTC
j_call: TRBJ2-3; d_call: -; v_call: TRBV27; clone_size: once; cdr3_length: 11; cdr3_aa: CASKTTDTQYF; cdr3_nt: TGTGCCAGCAAAACAACAGATACGCAGTATTTT
j_call: TRBJ1-4; d_call: -; v_call: TRBV4-3; clone_size: -; cdr3_length: 13; cdr3_aa: CASSQVGFEELFF; cdr3_nt: TGCGCCAGCAGCCAAGTTGGCTTTGAGGAACTGTTTTTT
j_call: TRBJ2-7; d_call: -; v_call: TRBV7-9; clone_size: -; cdr3_length: 15; cdr3_aa: CASSLAVGQGSEQYF; cdr3_nt: TGTGCCAGCAGCTTAGCAGTAGGGCAGGGCTCCGAGCAGTACTTC
j_call: TRBJ2-2; d_call: -; v_call: TRBV19; clone_size: -; cdr3_length: 15; cdr3_aa: CASSIDQGPTGELFF; cdr3_nt: TGTGCCAGTAGTATAGATCAGGGACCCACCGGGGAGCTGTTTTTT
j_call: TRBJ2-7; d_call: TRBD1; v_call: TRBV6-1; clone_size: -; cdr3_length: 16; cdr3_aa: CASSLTTGGTSYEQYF; cdr3_nt: TGTGCCAGCAGCCTCACCACAGGGGGTACATCCTACGAGCAGTACTTC